This TCR beta chain derives from a study of human T cells and chemical hapten exposure. The wider study: The cohort included alopecia areata under or over 50% scalp, totalis and universalis.

TCRdb itself ran the RACE reads through MiXCR, one entry per CDR3 protein. The sample includes approximately 260,000 distinct CDR3 sequences, roughly 8% of them seen just once. This clonotype was counted a few times. The time point was: pre-sensitization, week 0. Indicated treatment: therapeutic diphenylcyclopropenone sensitization with weekly scalp DPC. Suited to DPC and affected by alopecia, the donors ranged from 18 to 70 years old. Germline loops: CDR1 SGHRS, CDR2 YFSETQ. The CDR3 length is 14 residues. The V end was cut by 5 bases, the J end by 8 bases, with 17 bases between. The sequencing here drew on whole blood, taken in connection with sensitization to the hapten diphenylcyclopropenone (DPC). This chain connects TRBV5-1 to TRBJ1-3; tentatively, D is TRBD1 (6 bases). The source is a man between 18 and 29 years old with alopecia areata. Some clones in this sample may be carry-over from other donors' samples. Here the CDR3 reads CASSSGQIRDTIYF. DNA of the CDR3: TGCGCCAGCAGTTCCGGACAGATTCGGGACACCATATATTTT.